This TCR beta chain was sequenced during a study of identifying expanded T cells in peripheral blood. With regard to this clone: Its target is unknown.

Healthy donors had no documented immune events, such as infections, while sampled. Study outcomes and limitations: Over around two and four weeks, about 15 and 19 clones changed, versus more than 1 between replicates. Clone count variance between two-week samples rose with total template count.

The method was immunoSEQ multiplex PCR; TCRdb's version includes in-frame clones alone and lacks a portion of them. Of approximately 100,000 clones listed, about 91% were seen once; the top ten hold roughly 4%. Sequenced: blood. The source of this sequence is a person between 18 and 75 years old in good health.

CDR3 nucleotides: TGTGCCAGCAGTTTATTCTCAGGTGTAGGTAATGGCGAAAAACTGTTTTTT. As protein: CASSLFSGVGNGEKLFF. The V and J genes are TRBV27 and TRBJ1-4; no clear D. The CDR3 is 17 residues long. V was shortened by 1 base and J by 8 bases, with 20 bases between the two germline ends. The germline CDR1 and CDR2 sequences are MNHEY and SMNVEV (reference sequence).